This TCR beta chain was captured by sequencing in a study of blood T cell repertoires in COVID-19. Study overall: Whether acute or convalescent, the COVID-19 samples came from the United States, Italy and Spain.

The assay was immunoSEQ multiplex PCR, and TCRdb's table has in-frame clones only and misses some. The sample comprises 150,000 to 200,000 clones, roughly 83% of which are singletons, and 5.5% to 7% rests with the top ten. A Seattle source enrolled patients during active infection and followed them longitudinally. CDR3 length equals 16 residues. Germline-derived CDR1 and CDR2 are MNHNY and SVGAGI (reference sequence). V dropped 8 bases and J dropped 4; count of bases not matched to a gene: 10. The source of this sequence is a woman aged 35 to 49 with COVID-19, enrolled during active disease. Sample: peripheral blood. The chain uses TRBV6-6 and TRBJ2-1; TRBD2 matches 11 bases. Here the CDR3 DNA reads TGTGCCAGCCGTCCCGGGGGGACTAGCGGTTACAATGAGCAGTTCTTC. Residues: CASRPGGTSGYNEQFF.